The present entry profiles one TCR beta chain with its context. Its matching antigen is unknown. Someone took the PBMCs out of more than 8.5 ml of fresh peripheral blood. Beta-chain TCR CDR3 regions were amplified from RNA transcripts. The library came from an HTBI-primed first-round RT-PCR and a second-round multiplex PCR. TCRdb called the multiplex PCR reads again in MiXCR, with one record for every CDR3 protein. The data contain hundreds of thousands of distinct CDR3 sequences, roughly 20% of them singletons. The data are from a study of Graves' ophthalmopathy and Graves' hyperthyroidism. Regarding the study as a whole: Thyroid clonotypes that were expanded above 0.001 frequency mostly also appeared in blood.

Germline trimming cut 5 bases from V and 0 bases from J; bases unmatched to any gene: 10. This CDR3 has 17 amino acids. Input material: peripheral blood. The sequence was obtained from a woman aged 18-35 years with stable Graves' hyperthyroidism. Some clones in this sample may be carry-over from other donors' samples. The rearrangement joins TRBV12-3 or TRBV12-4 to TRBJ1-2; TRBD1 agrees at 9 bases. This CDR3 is CASSAYGDRGTNYGYTF. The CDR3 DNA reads TGTGCCAGCAGTGCCTATGGAGACAGGGGGACTAACTATGGCTACACCTTC.